This note documents a single T cell receptor beta chain sequence. Its target is unknown. These data come from a study of cytomegalovirus exposure and HLA in healthy donors. Study-level results: In all likelihood, a cluster of highly shared sequence variants was a sequencing artifact. There were reportedly fewer N-insertions in an Asian-associated ancestry cluster than the roughly 670-donor mean, in a later analysis. Per a prior analysis, the majority of TCR beta V segments were productive roughly 87% or roughly 30% of the time. TRBV6-2, TRBV6-3 and other indistinguishable V segments were excluded.

Trimming took 5 bases from V and 9 from J, leaving 20 bases between them. The CDR3 totals 15 residues. Germline V gene data show CDR1 as MNHEY and CDR2 as SVGAGI. The PCR ran on 60 Vbeta and 13 Jbeta primers. Sequencing was performed with immunoSEQ multiplex PCR; in TCRdb, only in-frame clones are kept and a portion is missing. The table records 150,000 or so clones, roughly 85% of them present only once. The rearrangement links TRBV6-5 to TRBJ2-1, with D perhaps matching TRBD2 (6 bases). Input material: PBMCs. This clonotype originated in a woman aged 45-65 years in good health and CMV-seropositive. The CDR3 protein is CASSRDLPLQFEQFF. CDR3 nucleotides: TGTGCCAGCAGTCGGGACTTGCCCTTACAATTTGAGCAGTTCTTC.